This T cell receptor (beta chain) was sequenced for a study of Graves' ophthalmopathy and Graves' hyperthyroidism (dated by TCRdb to the late 2010s). About the study as a whole: Peripheral blood was collected before any treatment was given, at the time of initial diagnosis. To explore V-J signatures that separate ophthalmopathy from hyperthyroidism, a discovery set of about a hundred patients was enrolled, consisting of about 41 with ophthalmopathy and 57 with stable hyperthyroidism. TCR beta repertoire signatures were used to distinguish Graves' ophthalmopathy from Graves' hyperthyroidism and to predict progression to ophthalmopathy. Once sampling was done, hyperthyroidism patients were given methimazole at a starting dose of 30 mg daily, while ophthalmopathy patients were given high-dose intravenous methylprednisolone. In several hyperthyroidism patients, the T-cell repertoires found in thyroid tissue were compared with those found in blood. In total, some 130 blood samples were TCR-sequenced: 43 ophthalmopathy, under 80 hyperthyroidism and 17 hyperthyroidism-to-ophthalmopathy patients. An independent validation cohort was composed of 18 hyperthyroidism patients and some 16 patients who later progressed from hyperthyroidism to ophthalmopathy.

According to the germline V gene, CDR1 reads SGDLS and CDR2 reads YYNGEE. The CDR3 runs 14 residues from the cysteine to the phenylalanine. The kept DNA is CDR3 alone, 42 bases in frame from the first base. The germline ends are 18 bases apart after V is trimmed by 4 bases and J by 8 bases. The paper's findings and limits, for the study overall: In validation, the model predicted ophthalmopathy progression with about 71% sensitivity and 72% to 80% specificity; some twelve predicted patients were CT-confirmed with GO in a median of roughly 6.8 months. Among expanded thyroid clonotypes with frequency above 0.001, most also showed up in blood, which suggests that blood repertoires may reflect the thyroid immune response. In cross-validation, the 13-signature model distinguished ophthalmopathy from stable hyperthyroidism with just over 85% sensitivity and approximately 81% specificity, and in the test set the corresponding values were approximately 80% and 75%. Sample size was not predetermined statistically, and investigators were not blinded to group allocation.

About this clonotype itself: Its antigen specificity is not known. The record has no base qualities; no much larger clone is one base away.

Patients with ophthalmopathy had moderately to severely active disease, with a Clinical Activity Score of 3 or more, a NOSPECS grade of 4 or more, and a disease duration of less than 3 months. Patients with other autoimmune diseases, uncontrolled infections, pregnancy or lactation were excluded. Clinical symptoms, serum thyroxine, TRAb, thyroid ultrasound and orbital computed tomography were used for diagnosis. PBMCs were isolated from about 9 ml of fresh peripheral blood by Ficoll-Paque density gradient centrifugation. Total RNA was extracted with Trizol reagent and quality-checked on an Agilent 2100 Bioanalyzer. TCR beta CDR3 regions were amplified from RNA transcripts for repertoire sequencing. The first round was an RT-PCR using HTBI primers with the Qiagen OneStep RT-PCR kit, and this first round was followed by a second-round multiplex PCR, then size selection and purification. Libraries were sequenced on an Illumina HiSeq2000 using paired-end 100 bp reads. The study's own analysis went as follows. SOAPnuke was used for read processing, and reads with adapters, uncalled bases, a mean Phred below 15, or no exact constant-primer or identifier match were discarded. COPE v1.2.5 was used to merge high-quality paired reads. Each unique nucleotide sequence was treated as a clonotype, and MiTCR v1.1 was used to align the clonotypes to the IMGT TRB V, D and J references. Analysis was restricted to V-J combinations with a frequency above 0.0001, which covered about 99% of repertoires. A TCR clonal expansion and chaos score per V-J combination was defined as the ratio of F50 clonal expansion to chaos observed in the TCRdist matrix. Welch's t-statistics and random forest were used to reduce features to about a dozen V-J combinations, which were fed into a naive Bayes classifier. Thyroid-blood repertoire similarity was quantified with the Morisita-Horn index. Through fastp at Q25 and MiXCR, TCRdb rebuilt clones from the public reads, retaining in-frame beta chains. Merged by CDR3 protein, the rows form single entries marked with the most common genes and DNA. It is TCRdb's table, rather than the study itself, that gives the V and J calls and clone size. The sample table lists hundreds of thousands of distinct CDR3 sequences, about 38% of them with a count of one. Around 3% of the sample is taken by the ten largest.

The sequence links TRBV9 to TRBJ1-2; TRBD1 could be the D gene, as 6 bases match. Input material: peripheral blood. This TCR was recovered from an adult man with Graves' ophthalmopathy. The DNA sequence follows: TGTGCCAGCAGCTATGGGACCGGGACAAAAGGCTACACCTTC. The resulting protein is CASSYGTGTKGYTF. The full variable domain, with segments outside the CDR3 supplied by the reference TRBV9 and TRBJ1-2 proteins, appears as DSGVTQTPKHLITATGQRVTLRCSPRSGDLSVYWYQQSLDQGLQFLIQYYNGEERAKGNILERFSAQQFPDLHSELNLSSLELGDSALYFCASSYGTGTKGYTFGSGTRLTVV.